This TCR beta chain is from a study of T-cell reconstitution after alpha-beta-depleted transplantation in children. This clonotype has ten or more counts. Molecular barcoding with unique molecular identifiers was used for the TCRbeta library. In TCRdb, the PCR reads were re-called with MiXCR into one record per CDR3 protein. The data contain 190,000 or so distinct CDR3 sequences, roughly 15% of them singletons. The V end was cut by 0 bases, the J end by 0 bases, with 10 bases between. This CDR3 has 16 residues. Germline loops: CDR1 SGHRS, CDR2 YFSETQ. This sequence joins TRBV5-1 and TRBJ2-1, with D tentatively TRBD2 (5 bases). The material sequenced was PBMCs from the stem cell graft donor, taken from the stem cell graft. This receptor was identified in a human donor who donated a stem cell graft to a child with acute lymphoblastic leukemia. The CDR3, as DNA: TGCGCCAGCAGCTTGGTAGCGCTGAGCTCCTACAATGAGCAGTTCTTC. Its translation: CASSLVALSSYNEQFF.